This TCR beta chain derives from a study of OX40 agonist ivuxolimab in advanced cancers. Study findings and constraints: CD8+ T cells averaged more expanded clones than CD4+. Clonal expansion among partial responders at 0.1-3.0 mg/kg ranked near the lowest.

In the case of this clone: No antigen is known for it.

The protocol was immunoSEQ multiplex PCR, while the TCRdb copy is restricted to in-frame clones and leaves out a portion. Among tens of thousands of clones listed, around 79% were seen once. This clonotype was obtained from an adult with an advanced solid tumor such as melanoma, head and neck, liver or kidney cancer. Sequencing was performed on CD4+ or CD8+ T cells sorted from blood, taken in a trial of the OX40 agonist ivuxolimab.

In DNA, the CDR3 is TGTGCCAGCAGTTTCTTAACAGGGGCAACCTACGAGCAGTACTTC. Translated: CASSFLTGATYEQYF. The chain uses TRBV28 and TRBJ2-7; 7 bases fit TRBD1. The junction had 7 bases not matched to a gene; V was cut back by 3 bases and J by 2 bases. Per the germline V gene, CDR1 is MDHEN and CDR2 is SYDVKM. The CDR3 is 15 amino acids.